This paragraph reports one TCR beta chain. Its antigen is still unknown. Viral peptide pool expansion of antigen-specific CD4+ T cells preceded sequencing in the ViraFEST assay. CD4+ T cell isolation took place after approximately ten days of culture. Cultivation was performed at a few million PBMC per well with roughly 10 IU/ml IL-2 and 10 ug/ml peptides added. IL-2 medium took the place of half the medium on both days 3 and 7. The sample is drawn from a study of vaccination effects on CD4 cells after COVID-19. The overall study: The cohort was immunized with two doses of either the BNT162b2 or mRNA-1273 vaccine.

TCRdb keeps only in-frame clones here, not all; method: immunoSEQ multiplex PCR. Found here are approximately 30,000 clones, 55% to 75% of them singletons; the top ten hold 25% to 30%. Trimming at V came to 4 bases and at J to 6 bases, leaving 4 bases not matched to a gene. The CDR3 consists of 14 residues. CDR1 and CDR2 (germline): SGHRS, YFSETQ. Here the sequenced sample was CD4+ T cells from PBMCs cultured with HCoV-229E spike peptides, taken before COVID-19 vaccination. The chain joins TRBV5-1 to TRBJ1-6, with TRBD1 matching over 7 bases. This receptor was obtained from a human donor who received a COVID-19 vaccine. CDR3 sequence: CASSEQGFNSPLHF. The CDR3 nucleotides read TGCGCCAGCAGCGAACAGGGGTTTAATTCACCCCTCCACTTT. The full variable domain, in which reference TRBV5-1 and TRBJ1-6 provide the parts outside the CDR3, is KAGVTQTPRYLIKTRGQQVTLSCSPISGHRSVSWYQQTPGQGLQFLFEYFSETQRNKGNFPGRFSGRQFSNSRSEMNVSTLELGDSALYLCASSEQGFNSPLHFGNGTRLTVT.